These T cell receptor beta chains were read from a single sample in a study of CD8 T cells in ankylosing spondylitis. TCRdb independently ran MiXCR on the 5' RACE reads; one entry per CDR3 protein. Of 250,000 to 400,000 distinct CDR3 sequences in the sample, around 10% were seen once. Material: blood, either unsorted or a sorted T cell fraction (not recorded which). The receptors stem from a female donor with ankylosing spondylitis or in good health (not recorded which). The CDR3 runs from the conserved cysteine through the conserved F or W. D genes are given only for firm matches. The size of a clone is reported for some rows only, either as once, few or many, or as a class for expanded clones.

J gene: TRBJ1-5
D gene: NA
V gene: TRBV7-9
clone size: NA
CDR3 protein: CASSPGQFQPQHF
CDR3 DNA: TGTGCCAGCAGCCCCGGACAGTTTCAGCCCCAGCATTTT

J gene: TRBJ2-3
D gene: NA
V gene: TRBV5-6
clone size: many
CDR3 protein: CASSLAGESDTQYF
CDR3 DNA: TGTGCCAGCAGCTTGGCAGGGGAGTCAGATACGCAGTATTTT

J gene: TRBJ2-3
D gene: NA
V gene: TRBV20-1
clone size: many
CDR3 protein: CSAPRGGGMWDTQYF
CDR3 DNA: TGCAGTGCTCCGCGGGGAGGGGGGATGTGGGATACGCAGTATTTT

J gene: TRBJ1-5
D gene: NA
V gene: TRBV20-1
clone size: few
CDR3 protein: CSASLGTPNSNQPQHF
CDR3 DNA: TGCAGTGCATCCTTGGGGACCCCAAATTCGAATCAGCCCCAGCATTTT

J gene: TRBJ1-5
D gene: NA
V gene: TRBV20-1
clone size: many
CDR3 protein: CSAPEVRSNQPQHF
CDR3 DNA: TGCAGTGCCCCAGAGGTCCGTAGCAATCAGCCCCAGCATTTT

J gene: TRBJ1-2
D gene: NA
V gene: TRBV29-1
clone size: NA
CDR3 protein: CSVDARVVGGYTF
CDR3 DNA: TGCAGCGTTGATGCCAGGGTGGTAGGTGGCTACACCTTC

J gene: TRBJ2-1
D gene: NA
V gene: TRBV7-2
clone size: NA
CDR3 protein: CASSLAGLFTGEQFF
CDR3 DNA: TGTGCCAGCAGCTTAGCGGGGTTATTTACCGGTGAGCAGTTCTTC

J gene: TRBJ2-1
D gene: TRBD2
V gene: TRBV7-6
clone size: few
CDR3 protein: CASSPPLAGGGGSYNEQFF
CDR3 DNA: TGTGCCAGCAGCCCACCCCTAGCGGGAGGGGGAGGTTCCTACAATGAGCAGTTCTTC

J gene: TRBJ2-7
D gene: TRBD1
V gene: TRBV7-2
clone size: NA
CDR3 protein: CASSRYRGSSYEQYF
CDR3 DNA: TGTGCCAGCAGCCGATACAGGGGAAGCTCCTACGAGCAGTACTTC

J gene: TRBJ1-3
D gene: TRBD1
V gene: TRBV20-1
clone size: NA
CDR3 protein: CSALEGARGNTIYF
CDR3 DNA: TGCAGTGCTCTCGAGGGGGCGAGAGGAAACACCATATATTTT

J gene: TRBJ2-3
D gene: TRBD2
V gene: TRBV28
clone size: many
CDR3 protein: CASTGTSGTDTQYF
CDR3 DNA: TGTGCCAGTACCGGGACTAGCGGCACAGATACGCAGTATTTT

J gene: TRBJ2-1
D gene: TRBD2
V gene: TRBV11-1
clone size: many
CDR3 protein: CASSAGQLAGERSYNEQFF
CDR3 DNA: TGTGCCAGCAGCGCCGGACAGCTAGCGGGAGAGAGGTCCTACAATGAGCAGTTCTTC

J gene: TRBJ1-4
D gene: TRBD1
V gene: TRBV20-1
clone size: many
CDR3 protein: CSATAGTVGEKLFF
CDR3 DNA: TGCAGTGCGACCGCCGGGACAGTGGGTGAAAAACTGTTTTTT

J gene: TRBJ1-5
D gene: NA
V gene: TRBV3-1
clone size: many
CDR3 protein: CASSQASGNQPQHF
CDR3 DNA: TGTGCCAGCAGCCAAGCCTCGGGGAATCAGCCCCAGCATTTT

J gene: TRBJ2-7
D gene: TRBD1
V gene: TRBV7-2
clone size: NA
CDR3 protein: CASSRQGTYEQYF
CDR3 DNA: TGTGCCAGCAGTAGACAGGGGACCTACGAGCAGTACTTC

J gene: TRBJ2-3
D gene: NA
V gene: TRBV12-3/TRBV12-4
clone size: many
CDR3 protein: CASSPGTRRETDTQYF
CDR3 DNA: TGTGCCAGCAGTCCCGGGACACGAAGGGAAACAGATACGCAGTATTTT

J gene: TRBJ2-1
D gene: TRBD1
V gene: TRBV12-3/TRBV12-4
clone size: many
CDR3 protein: CASQSLFGTGGHNEQFF
CDR3 DNA: TGTGCCAGCCAATCCCTCTTCGGGACAGGGGGTCACAATGAGCAGTTCTTC

J gene: TRBJ2-3
D gene: NA
V gene: TRBV4-1
clone size: many
CDR3 protein: CASSHHGDTQYF
CDR3 DNA: TGCGCCAGCAGCCACCATGGAGATACGCAGTATTTT

J gene: TRBJ2-2
D gene: NA
V gene: TRBV5-1
clone size: few
CDR3 protein: CASSPPKDSSGELFF
CDR3 DNA: TGCGCCAGCAGCCCACCGAAGGACAGTTCAGGGGAGCTGTTTTTT

J gene: TRBJ2-3
D gene: NA
V gene: TRBV7-2
clone size: few
CDR3 protein: CASLPGLPSRADTQYF
CDR3 DNA: TGTGCCAGCCTACCGGGGCTACCCTCTCGTGCAGATACGCAGTATTTT

J gene: TRBJ1-1
D gene: NA
V gene: TRBV6-1
clone size: many
CDR3 protein: CASSQRIPGEAFF
CDR3 DNA: TGTGCCAGCAGTCAAAGAATTCCGGGCGAAGCTTTCTTT

J gene: TRBJ2-3
D gene: TRBD1
V gene: TRBV3-1
clone size: NA
CDR3 protein: CASSQPGQGSLAGTDTQYF
CDR3 DNA: TGTGCCAGCAGCCAGCCGGGACAGGGCTCGCTAGCAGGCACAGATACGCAGTATTTT

J gene: TRBJ1-1
D gene: TRBD1
V gene: TRBV20-1
clone size: few
CDR3 protein: CSARTGTLSEAFF
CDR3 DNA: TGCAGTGCTCGGACAGGGACCCTCTCTGAAGCTTTCTTT

J gene: TRBJ2-4
D gene: NA
V gene: TRBV5-1
clone size: many
CDR3 protein: CASSFDRAKNIQYF
CDR3 DNA: TGCGCCAGCAGCTTCGACAGGGCCAAAAACATTCAGTACTTC

J gene: TRBJ1-2
D gene: NA
V gene: TRBV4-1
clone size: many
CDR3 protein: CASSPGFLTGREGNYGYTF
CDR3 DNA: TGCGCCAGCAGCCCAGGATTTCTCACAGGGAGAGAGGGTAACTATGGCTACACCTTC

J gene: TRBJ2-5
D gene: NA
V gene: TRBV20-1
clone size: many
CDR3 protein: CSARGTGGSAQYF
CDR3 DNA: TGCAGTGCTAGAGGAACAGGCGGATCGGCCCAGTACTTC

J gene: TRBJ2-5
D gene: NA
V gene: TRBV12-3/TRBV12-4
clone size: many
CDR3 protein: CASRVGVGETQYF
CDR3 DNA: TGTGCCAGCCGGGTGGGGGTCGGAGAGACCCAGTACTTC

J gene: TRBJ1-6
D gene: TRBD1
V gene: TRBV14
clone size: few
CDR3 protein: CASSPRTGYNSPLHF
CDR3 DNA: TGTGCCAGCAGCCCTCGGACAGGGTACAATTCACCCCTCCACTTT

J gene: TRBJ1-1
D gene: NA
V gene: TRBV7-9
clone size: many
CDR3 protein: CASSPRGTNTEAFF
CDR3 DNA: TGTGCCAGCAGCCCCCGTGGGACAAACACTGAAGCTTTCTTT

J gene: TRBJ2-1
D gene: TRBD2
V gene: TRBV11-2
clone size: many
CDR3 protein: CASSWTSSGTSGYNEQFF
CDR3 DNA: TGTGCCAGCAGCTGGACCTCCTCCGGGACTAGCGGTTACAATGAGCAGTTCTTC

J gene: TRBJ1-5
D gene: TRBD1
V gene: TRBV12-3/TRBV12-4
clone size: many
CDR3 protein: CASSPLGGRYQPQHF
CDR3 DNA: TGTGCCAGCAGTCCTCTAGGGGGCAGATATCAGCCCCAGCATTTT

J gene: TRBJ2-1
D gene: TRBD2
V gene: TRBV12-3/TRBV12-4
clone size: many
CDR3 protein: CASSLTTGGNEQFF
CDR3 DNA: TGTGCCAGCAGTTTAACTACGGGGGGGAATGAGCAGTTCTTC

J gene: TRBJ2-2
D gene: NA
V gene: TRBV5-1
clone size: many
CDR3 protein: CASSLFPGTNTGELFF
CDR3 DNA: TGCGCCAGCAGCTTGTTTCCAGGGACGAACACCGGGGAGCTGTTTTTT

J gene: TRBJ2-1
D gene: TRBD2
V gene: TRBV5-1
clone size: few
CDR3 protein: CASSLRASGGHNEQFF
CDR3 DNA: TGCGCCAGCAGCCTTCGGGCTAGCGGGGGCCACAATGAGCAGTTCTTC

J gene: TRBJ2-7
D gene: NA
V gene: TRBV7-2
clone size: NA
CDR3 protein: CASSLGLPYYEQYF
CDR3 DNA: TGTGCCAGCAGCTTGGGACTCCCCTACTACGAGCAGTACTTC

J gene: TRBJ1-3
D gene: NA
V gene: TRBV6-1
clone size: NA
CDR3 protein: CASKSLSGNTIYF
CDR3 DNA: TGTGCCAGCAAAAGCCTCTCTGGAAACACCATATATTTT

J gene: TRBJ1-5
D gene: NA
V gene: TRBV12-3/TRBV12-4
clone size: many
CDR3 protein: CASSLRDAPGPQHF
CDR3 DNA: TGTGCCAGCAGTTTACGGGACGCCCCAGGGCCCCAGCATTTT

J gene: TRBJ1-1
D gene: TRBD1
V gene: TRBV20-1
clone size: many
CDR3 protein: CSATTSGGGTEAFF
CDR3 DNA: TGCAGTGCTACAACTTCAGGGGGTGGTACTGAAGCTTTCTTT

J gene: TRBJ2-4
D gene: TRBD1
V gene: TRBV5-1
clone size: few
CDR3 protein: CASSSRTGGRDIQYF
CDR3 DNA: TGCGCCAGCAGCTCTCGGACAGGGGGCCGTGACATTCAGTACTTC

J gene: TRBJ2-7
D gene: TRBD1
V gene: TRBV11-2
clone size: NA
CDR3 protein: CASSSRWTGTNYEQYF
CDR3 DNA: TGTGCCAGCAGCTCTAGATGGACAGGGACGAATTACGAGCAGTACTTC

J gene: TRBJ2-7
D gene: TRBD2
V gene: TRBV27
clone size: few
CDR3 protein: CASSLTSGGREQYF
CDR3 DNA: TGTGCCAGCAGTTTGACTAGCGGTGGTCGGGAGCAGTACTTC

J gene: TRBJ1-4
D gene: NA
V gene: TRBV12-3/TRBV12-4
clone size: few
CDR3 protein: CASSFQGRENEKLFF
CDR3 DNA: TGTGCCAGCAGTTTTCAAGGACGGGAGAATGAAAAACTGTTTTTT

J gene: TRBJ2-1
D gene: NA
V gene: TRBV4-3
clone size: many
CDR3 protein: CASSQEGGLQQFF
CDR3 DNA: TGCGCCAGCAGCCAAGAAGGAGGACTCCAGCAGTTCTTC

J gene: TRBJ2-1
D gene: TRBD2
V gene: TRBV20-1
clone size: few
CDR3 protein: CSASSGRAGNEQFF
CDR3 DNA: TGCAGTGCTTCTAGCGGGAGGGCCGGGAATGAGCAGTTCTTC

J gene: TRBJ2-7
D gene: NA
V gene: TRBV5-6
clone size: NA
CDR3 protein: CASSLAGLGQQYF
CDR3 DNA: TGTGCCAGCAGCTTGGCAGGTTTGGGACAGCAGTACTTC

J gene: TRBJ2-2
D gene: TRBD1
V gene: TRBV12-3/TRBV12-4
clone size: many
CDR3 protein: CASSFRTGNTGELFF
CDR3 DNA: TGTGCCAGCAGTTTTCGGACAGGCAACACCGGGGAGCTGTTTTTT

J gene: TRBJ1-2
D gene: NA
V gene: TRBV12-3/TRBV12-4
clone size: many
CDR3 protein: CASSWLENYGYTF
CDR3 DNA: TGTGCCAGCAGTTGGCTCGAGAACTATGGCTACACCTTC

J gene: TRBJ1-1
D gene: NA
V gene: TRBV12-3/TRBV12-4
clone size: many
CDR3 protein: CASSPGHPARNTEAFF
CDR3 DNA: TGTGCCAGCAGTCCGGGACACCCGGCAAGGAACACTGAAGCTTTCTTT

J gene: TRBJ2-7
D gene: TRBD2
V gene: TRBV20-1
clone size: many
CDR3 protein: CSARSEREFYEQYF
CDR3 DNA: TGCAGTGCTAGATCTGAGCGGGAGTTTTACGAGCAGTACTTC

J gene: TRBJ2-1
D gene: NA
V gene: TRBV20-1
clone size: many
CDR3 protein: CSARSTIEQFF
CDR3 DNA: TGCAGTGCTAGATCAACAATAGAGCAGTTCTTC

J gene: TRBJ2-2
D gene: TRBD2
V gene: TRBV11-2
clone size: NA
CDR3 protein: CASSLRAHRGSGGTGELFF
CDR3 DNA: TGTGCCAGCAGCTTACGGGCCCATCGCGGTAGCGGGGGGACCGGGGAGCTGTTTTTT

J gene: TRBJ1-6
D gene: NA
V gene: TRBV20-1
clone size: many
CDR3 protein: CSARDGGSSYNSPLHF
CDR3 DNA: TGCAGTGCTAGGGACGGTGGAAGCTCCTATAATTCACCCCTCCACTTT

J gene: TRBJ1-1
D gene: TRBD1
V gene: TRBV3-1
clone size: many
CDR3 protein: CASSPGQELTEAFF
CDR3 DNA: TGTGCCAGCAGCCCGGGACAGGAGTTGACTGAAGCTTTCTTT

J gene: TRBJ2-7
D gene: NA
V gene: TRBV10-2
clone size: many
CDR3 protein: CASSRGDEQYF
CDR3 DNA: TGCGCCAGCAGTCGAGGAGACGAGCAGTACTTC

J gene: TRBJ2-1
D gene: TRBD2
V gene: TRBV11-2
clone size: few
CDR3 protein: CASSSGGLAGGSGNEQFF
CDR3 DNA: TGTGCCAGCAGCTCAGGTGGACTAGCGGGAGGAAGTGGGAATGAGCAGTTCTTC